This TCR beta chain was recovered during a study of blood T cell repertoires in COVID-19 (dated by TCRdb to 2020 to 2021). Some background on the complete study: The collaborator samples originated in the United States, Italy and Spain and spanned the acute and convalescent phases of COVID-19. The repertoires were made available in a free public database intended to serve as a resource for research on the immune response to SARS-CoV-2. Where HLA class I and class II types were available, the types were taken from metadata supplied by the sample provider, not from assay-based typing. Samples were obtained from the ongoing ImmuneRACE study (first 160 participants) and from 1,000 to 1,500 subjects provided by 6 global collaborators. The material from the prospective study consisted of cDNA or gDNA derived from T cells, B-cell-depleted T cells, or PBMCs. Nearly every sample came with metadata listing a de-identified subject ID, COVID-19 status, age in years and sex. The dataset comprised deeply sampled blood TCRbeta repertoires from subjects exposed to, actively infected with, or recovered from COVID-19.

TCRbeta CDR3 regions were amplified from genomic DNA using the immunoSEQ Assay, a bias-controlled multiplex PCR. In the authors' own workflow: The number of nucleated cells in each sample was estimated from the amplification of reference gene primers within the assay. To quantify the absolute abundance of each unique TCRbeta CDR3 rearrangement, sequence reads were collapsed and filtered. For each sample, productive Simpson clonality was calculated as the square root of Simpson's diversity index across productive rearrangements. Entries here come from immuneACCESS through TCRdb and include only in-frame sequences with V and J called. Some clones fail to appear in such tables; in the studies checked, an unresolved V gene covers under half of the shortfall, and the cause of the remainder is unknown. Clone size and the V and J calls come from that table; the DNA yielded D and trimming. For this sample the table gives 25,000 to 30,000 clones, of which 82% were detected only once. About 1.8% of the sample is taken by the ten largest.

Findings and caveats that apply to the study as a whole: Clinical and demographic metadata were provided uncurated, with the amount varying by source and participant.

Whole blood was collected in K2EDTA tubes by collaborating institutions according to the institutions' own protocols. For TCRbeta analysis, collaborators shipped samples in one of three forms: frozen whole blood, isolated PBMCs, or DNA extracted from either of those sample types. Turning to this clone: Its antigen target is currently unknown. No much larger clonotype is one base removed from it; base qualities were not supplied.

According to the germline V gene, CDR1 reads KGHSH and CDR2 reads LQKENI. The CDR3 spans 14 residues, from the cysteine through the phenylalanine. The sequence is cut down to CDR3 DNA, 42 bases in frame from base 1. V lost 4 bases and J lost 0 bases; the stretch between them is 8 bases long. The specimen sequenced was peripheral blood. The sequence is built from TRBV18 and TRBJ2-3; TRBD2 is perhaps the D gene, given 5 matching bases. The TCR comes from a man older than 75 with active or convalescent COVID-19. The CDR3 region reads CASSLERSTDTQYF. The DNA sequence reads TGTGCCAGCTCACTAGAGCGGAGCACAGATACGCAGTATTTT. With all but the CDR3 taken from the reference TRBV18 and TRBJ2-3 genes, the full variable domain is: NAGVMQNPRHLVRRRGQEARLRCSPMKGHSHVYWYRQLPEEGLKFMVYLQKENIIDESGMPKERFSAEFPKEGPSILRIQQVVRGDSAAYFCASSLERSTDTQYFGPGTRLTVL.